One and the same sample provided the 21 T cell receptor beta chains below, sequenced in a study of blood T cells in healthy people across ages. A second PCR, run for roughly 6 to 11 cycles, used a sample-barcoded 5' primer plus a J-beta primer mix. Each CDR3 protein is one row after TCRdb ran MiXCR on the 5' RACE reads. The sample consists of about 680,000 distinct CDR3 sequences, more than 40% of them appearing once. The sample taken for sequencing was blood. Receptors were obtained from a woman between 55 and 75 years old in good health.

The chain links TRBV28 to TRBJ2-6; no clear D. Germline loops: CDR1 MDHEN, CDR2 SYDVKM. V lost 2 bases to trimming and J lost 0 bases, with 17 bases between them. The CDR3 length is 19 residues. For the CDR3, the DNA is TGTGCCAGCAGTTTAAGGTTACTACTTCCCCACTCTGGGGCCAACGTCCTGACTTTC. Translated, it gives CASSLRLLLPHSGANVLTF.

The chain couples TRBV2 to TRBJ2-3; D tentatively reads TRBD1 or TRBD2 (5 bases each). CDR3 length: 14 amino acids. From germline, CDR1 is SNHLY and CDR2 FYNNEI. Trimming shortened V by 6 bases and J by 1 base, and 11 bases separated the two germline ends. The CDR3, as DNA: TGTGCCAGCAGGAGGGACCTACGCACAGATACGCAGTATTTT. Translating gives CASRRDLRTDTQYF.

This clonotype was picked up a small number of times. J is TRBJ2-1 and V is TRBV20-1; 9 nucleotides agree with TRBD1. V lost 3 bases and J lost 3; bases outside the gene matches: 9. CDR1 is DFQATT and CDR2 is SNEGSKA in the germline V gene (reference sequence). The CDR3 contains 16 residues. CDR3 in DNA: TGCAGTGCTAGCGACCCCCGGGACAGGGACTACAATGAGCAGTTCTTC. Amino acids: CSASDPRDRDYNEQFF.

The J gene is TRBJ2-5, the V gene TRBV20-1; 7 bases are a match to TRBD1. With 4 bases clipped from V and 2 bases from J, the junction kept 4 bases outside the gene matches. The germline CDR1 and CDR2 sequences are DFQATT and SNEGSKA (reference sequence). The CDR3 runs to 13 residues. CDR3 sequence: CSAMHRGQETQYF. The CDR3 bases are TGCAGTGCTATGCACAGGGGACAAGAGACCCAGTACTTC.

V gene TRBV29-1 combines with J gene TRBJ2-3; D is unclear. The length of the CDR3 is 15 residues. V lost 5 bases, J lost 2 bases, and 17 bases lay in between. Germline assignment: CDR1 SQVTM and CDR2 ANQGSEA. CDR3 sequence: CSVTELGTLTDTQYF. In DNA form, the CDR3 reads TGCAGCGTTACCGAACTCGGAACCCTCACAGATACGCAGTATTTT.

The V gene is TRBV5-1, the J gene TRBJ1-1, with 9 nucleotides matching TRBD1. V dropped 5 bases and J dropped 5; count of bases not matched to a gene: 7. The CDR3 contains 14 residues. Germline lookup yields CDR1 SGHRS and CDR2 YFSETQ. The CDR3 region is CASSATGGETEAFF. For the CDR3, the DNA is TGCGCCAGCAGTGCAACAGGGGGCGAGACTGAAGCTTTCTTT.

The chain recombines TRBV20-1 with TRBJ2-1, with D unclear. The CDR3 runs 10 residues. V was pared by 6 bases and J by 6 bases, with 6 bases between. Germline lookup yields CDR1 DFQATT and CDR2 SNEGSKA (reference sequence). In nucleotides, the CDR3 is TGCAGTGCCTTTCCCAATGAGCAGTTCTTC. This encodes CSAFPNEQFF.

This clonotype was seen a handful of times. V is TRBV29-1 and J is TRBJ2-3; 7 bases fit TRBD2. CDR1 SQVTM and CDR2 ANQGSEA come from the germline V gene. The CDR3 consists of 13 residues. V lost 6 bases, J lost 4 bases, and 7 bases stayed unmatched. DNA for the CDR3: TGCAGCGTAAAGCGGGAACGTGCAGATACGCAGTATTTT. Residues: CSVKRERADTQYF.

This chain connects TRBV9 to TRBJ2-1; possible D gene TRBD2, 6 bases. The CDR3 is 13 residues long. Germline values: CDR1 SGDLS, CDR2 YYNGEE. V lost 0 bases to trimming and J lost 7 bases, with 8 bases between them. The CDR3 is CASSVGGMNEQFF. The CDR3 region has the DNA TGTGCCAGCAGCGTAGGCGGGATGAATGAGCAGTTCTTC.

The chain is built from TRBV5-1 and TRBJ2-1; D is possibly TRBD2 (6 bases). There are 16 residues in the CDR3. CDR1 and CDR2 (germline): SGHRS, YFSETQ. The V end lost 0 bases, the J end lost 4 bases, and 14 bases lay between the germline ends. CDR3 sequence: CASSLGSLADYNEQFF. The CDR3 nucleotides read TGCGCCAGCAGCTTGGGTAGTTTAGCGGATTACAATGAGCAGTTCTTC. Together with reference TRBV5-1 and TRBJ2-1, the CDR3 gives the full variable domain: KAGVTQTPRYLIKTRGQQVTLSCSPISGHRSVSWYQQTPGQGLQFLFEYFSETQRNKGNFPGRFSGRQFSNSRSEMNVSTLELGDSALYLCASSLGSLADYNEQFFGPGTRLTVL.

The chain recombines TRBV4-3 with TRBJ1-1; 9 bases align to TRBD1. V was clipped by 1 base and J by 1 base; unmatched bases: 1. This CDR3 is 15 amino acids long. Germline V CDR1 and CDR2: LGHNA, YSLEER. As DNA, the CDR3 is TGCGCCAGCAGCCAAGCGACAGGGGGGAACACTGAAGCTTTCTTT. Encoded protein: CASSQATGGNTEAFF.

The V gene is TRBV20-1, the J gene TRBJ1-2; 12 positions match TRBD1. Germline CDR1 reads DFQATT; CDR2 reads SNEGSKA (reference sequence). This CDR3 is 16 amino acids long. V was pared by 1 base and J by 8 bases, with 11 bases of the junction left unmatched. The CDR3 is CSARALEGQGARGYTF. The CDR3 DNA is TGCAGTGCTAGAGCGCTTGAGGGACAGGGGGCGCGAGGCTACACCTTC.

This chain links TRBV27 with TRBJ2-1, with TRBD2 matching 10 bases. The J call is uncertain, as TRBJ2-7 better fits the DNA end. The CDR3 totals 16 residues. From germline, CDR1 is MNHEY and CDR2 SMNVEV (reference sequence). In nucleotides, the CDR3 is TGTGCCAGCGGCCATGCTAGCGGGAGTATCTACAATGAGCAGTACTTC. Amino acid sequence: CASGHASGSIYNEQYF.

This clonotype has a handful of counts. The gene calls are TRBV28 and TRBJ1-5; 9 positions agree with TRBD1. CDR3 length: 15 residues. The V and J ends lost 6 bases and 3 bases, in that order; junction bases with no gene match: 6. Germline CDR1 and CDR2: MDHEN and SYDVKM. The CDR3 is CASRMGQGHNQPQHF. The CDR3 nucleotides are TGTGCCAGCAGGATGGGACAGGGCCACAATCAGCCCCAGCATTTT.

This chain uses TRBV7-2 with TRBJ2-7; D ambiguous. Germline loops: CDR1 SGHTA, CDR2 FQGNSA. V was shortened by 1 base and J by 5 bases, with 6 bases between the two germline ends. The CDR3 sequence is 12 residues long. CDR3 DNA sequence: TGTGCCAGCAGCTTAGACCCCCACGAGCAGTACTTC. This translates into CASSLDPHEQYF.

The genes are TRBV20-1 and TRBJ2-2, with TRBD2 matching over 9 bases. Germline V gene lookup returns CDR1 DFQATT and CDR2 SNEGSKA (reference sequence). The CDR3 consists of 15 residues. J was trimmed by 5 bases and V by 0 bases; bases with no gene match: 4. Here the CDR3 reads CSAREREGRTGELFF. The CDR3, as DNA: TGCAGTGCTAGAGAGCGGGAGGGCCGGACCGGGGAGCTGTTTTTT.

Many counts were recorded for this clonotype. The junction does not match germline at one end; this may be a read error. V and J are TRBV5-1 and TRBJ2-7; weak D call: TRBD1 (6 bases). Looked up from germline, CDR1 is SGHRS and CDR2 is YFSETQ. This CDR3 comprises 13 residues. Here the CDR3 reads CASSLQGPYEQYF. CDR3 DNA: TGTGCCAGCAGCTTACAGGGTCCCTACGAGCAGTACTTC.

Only one count was recorded for this clonotype. V gene TRBV7-9 combines with J gene TRBJ1-4; perhaps TRBD1 as D (5 bases). Germline CDR1 is SEHNR and CDR2 is FQNEAQ (reference sequence). V lost 3 bases and J 8 bases, leaving 13 bases between the germline ends. This CDR3 spans 14 amino acids. CDR3 region: CASSLATDVEKLFF. Here the CDR3 DNA reads TGTGCCAGCAGCTTGGCGACAGACGTCGAAAAACTGTTTTTT.

Points on this clonotype: One junction end does not reproduce the germline sequence, and a read error may be involved. V and J are TRBV20-1 and TRBJ1-4; D not resolved. Germline CDR1 is DFQATT and CDR2 is SNEGSKA (reference sequence). The length of the CDR3 is 14 residues. As DNA, the CDR3 is TGCAGTGCTTGCCGGGCCCCAACTAATGGAAAACTGTTTTTT. This encodes CSACRAPTNGKLFF.

Comment on this clonotype: One end of the junction fails to match germline, which may point to a read error. The V call is TRBV28, the J call TRBJ1-2; D not resolved. The CDR3 extends over 17 amino acids. The germline gives CDR1 MDHEN, CDR2 SYDVKM. The CDR3 DNA sequence: TGTGCCAGCAGTTTGTGGACGATCGGAGGTAACAACTATGACTACACCTTC. The encoded protein is CASSLWTIGGNNYDYTF.

This clonotype appeared many times. The chain uses TRBV2 and TRBJ2-7; D may be TRBD1 (6 bases). CDR3 size: 13 residues. V lost 7 bases to trimming and J lost 4 bases, with 14 bases between them. Germline CDR1 SNHLY, CDR2 FYNNEI. For the CDR3, the DNA is TGTGCCAGCACCCGACAGGTACAATACGAGCAGTACTTC. Its protein product is CASTRQVQYEQYF.